These T cell receptor beta chains were read from a single sample in a study of a mutant IDH1 vaccine in newly diagnosed glioma. Their recognized antigens are unknown. Sequenced by immunoSEQ multiplex PCR; TCRdb stores in-frame clones only, minus some. The repertoire holds some 50,000 clones, with about 88% as singletons. The sample in question was PBMCs, obtained from a glioma patient whose treatment included an IDH1 peptide vaccine. Every receptor here comes from a woman aged 25 to 39 with glioma. Some clones in this sample may be carry-over from other donors' samples. Both conserved end residues are part of each CDR3. The D gene is left open where the match is weak. For some rows the clone size is stated as once, few or many, or as a class when expanded; others skip it.

TRBJ2-7 once - TRBV4-2 CASSQEWRPDLSYEQYF TGTGCCAGCAGCCAAGAATGGCGTCCGGACCTCTCCTACGAGCAGTACTTC
TRBJ2-7 - - TRBV5-8 CASIELSTGSLTYEQYF TGTGCCAGCATTGAGCTATCCACCGGGTCGTTAACCTACGAGCAGTACTTC
TRBJ2-1 - TRBD2 TRBV2 CASTPVAGVVKNEQFF TGTGCCAGCACCCCGGTAGCGGGAGTTGTAAAAAATGAGCAGTTCTTC
TRBJ1-2 - - TRBV19 CASSMPQGYGYTF TGTGCCAGTAGTATGCCACAGGGTTATGGCTACACCTTC
TRBJ2-3 - - TRBV5-1 CASSLGGTSSTDTQYF TGCGCCAGCAGCTTGGGGGGGACTTCTAGCACAGATACGCAGTATTTT
TRBJ2-7 - TRBD2 TRBV7-2 CASARAGGLYEQYF TGTGCCAGCGCTCGTGCGGGAGGGCTCTACGAGCAGTACTTC
TRBJ2-1 - TRBD2 TRBV2 CASKGTSGAYNEQFF TGTGCCAGCAAAGGGACTAGCGGAGCCTACAATGAGCAGTTCTTC
TRBJ2-3 - - TRBV10-1 CASSESDADTQYF TGCGCCAGCAGTGAGTCGGATGCAGATACGCAGTATTTT
TRBJ2-1 once - TRBV30 CAWTLLSDFPRSYNEQFF TGTGCCTGGACCCTTCTATCGGACTTTCCTCGCTCCTACAATGAGCAGTTCTTC
TRBJ2-7 - - TRBV7-9 CASEGAEYEQYF TGTGCCAGCGAAGGGGCAGAGTACGAGCAGTACTTC
TRBJ1-2 - - TRBV6-5 CACQDGNYGYTF TGTGCCTGCCAGGACGGCAACTATGGCTACACCTTC
TRBJ2-1 - - TRBV6-1 CASRGSGYNEQFF TGTGCCAGCAGAGGTAGCGGATACAATGAGCAGTTCTTC
TRBJ1-1 - - TRBV10-3 CAISSGQKNTEAFF TGTGCCATCAGTTCGGGACAAAAGAACACTGAAGCTTTCTTT
TRBJ2-5 - - TRBV4-1 CASSPRTSQETQYF TGCGCCAGCAGCCCCCGGACCTCCCAAGAGACCCAGTACTTC
TRBJ2-4 - - TRBV4-1 CASSQDEETIKDIQYF TGCGCCAGCAGCCAAGATGAGGAGACAATCAAGGACATTCAGTACTTC
TRBJ2-7 - TRBD2 TRBV27 CASSLRGRAYEQYF TGTGCCAGCAGTTTACGCGGGAGGGCCTACGAGCAGTACTTC
TRBJ2-1 - - TRBV6-5 CASSPGFWSYNEQFF TGTGCCAGCAGTCCAGGGTTTTGGTCCTACAATGAGCAGTTCTTC